Presented here are 21 T cell receptor beta chains from one specimen sequenced in a study of response to subunit inactivated influenza vaccine. A single record per CDR3 protein comes from TCRdb applying MiXCR to the RT-PCR reads. This table holds about 530,000 distinct CDR3 sequences, approximately 13% found once. The sample consisted of PBMCs from blood, taken about 6 weeks after vaccination. The source of these receptors is a man in his fifties or sixties who received an inactivated influenza vaccine.

Of note for this clonotype: Its ends do not fully match the called genes, so a read error is possible. The chain combines TRBV10-3 with TRBJ2-1; TRBD2 matches 16 bases. Germline V gene lookup returns CDR1 ENHRY and CDR2 SYGVKD. CDR3 length equals 15 residues. CDR3 protein: CAIKGTSGGANEQIF. The CDR3 DNA reads TGTGCCATCAAAGGGACTAGCGGGGGGGCGAATGAGCAGATCTTC.

This rearrangement joins TRBV29-1 to TRBJ2-6, with D unresolved. Germline assignment: CDR1 SQVTM and CDR2 ANQGSEA. Trimming took 6 bases from V and 0 from J, leaving 9 bases between them. This CDR3 region has 14 residues. CDR3 region: CSVVTASGANVLTF. For the CDR3, the DNA is TGCAGCGTCGTCACAGCCTCTGGGGCCAACGTCCTGACTTTC.

This clonotype has a count of ten or more. The chain employs TRBV28 and TRBJ2-1; 7 bases agree with TRBD1. The CDR3 totals 12 residues. J lost 13 bases, V lost 7 bases, and 10 bases had no gene match. CDR1 and CDR2 (germline): MDHEN, SYDVKM. The CDR3 coding sequence is TGTGCCAGCAAACTAAACAGGGGCGGCCAGTTCTTC. As protein: CASKLNRGGQFF.

This clonotype came up a few times. The chain has TRBV4-2 and TRBJ2-3; 7 positions agree with TRBD2. V was pared by 4 bases and J by 0 bases, with 7 bases of the junction left unmatched. CDR3 size: 16 residues. Germline CDR1 and CDR2: LGHNA and YNFKEQ. CDR3 amino acids: CASSPGGLGSTDTQYF. The CDR3 DNA is TGTGCCAGCAGCCCCGGAGGACTAGGCAGCACAGATACGCAGTATTTT.

The chain has TRBV9 and TRBJ2-2, with 9 bases that match TRBD1. From germline, CDR1 is SGDLS and CDR2 YYNGEE. CDR3 length: 15 amino acids. V lost 2 bases and J lost 5; bases outside the gene matches: 4. CDR3 DNA: TGTGCCAGCAGCGTCCGGGACAGGGATACCGGGGAGCTGTTTTTT. It specifies CASSVRDRDTGELFF.

A few counts support this clonotype. The rearrangement links TRBV5-1 to TRBJ2-5, with 7 bases identical to TRBD1. Germline values: CDR1 SGHRS, CDR2 YFSETQ. V lost 4 bases, J lost 4 bases, and 7 bases stayed unmatched. The CDR3 covers 14 residues. CDR3 in amino acids: CASSEQGFSETQYF. In DNA, the CDR3 is TGCGCCAGCAGCGAACAGGGGTTTTCAGAGACCCAGTACTTC. Full variable domain (outside the CDR3, taken from reference TRBV5-1 and TRBJ2-5): KAGVTQTPRYLIKTRGQQVTLSCSPISGHRSVSWYQQTPGQGLQFLFEYFSETQRNKGNFPGRFSGRQFSNSRSEMNVSTLELGDSALYLCASSEQGFSETQYFGPGTRLLVL.

This clonotype came up a few times. This chain joins TRBV7-6 and TRBJ2-1, with a tentative D call TRBD2 (6 bases). CDR3 size: 16 residues. V was cut by 4 bases and J by 7 bases, with 20 bases left in between. Per the germline V gene, CDR1 is SGHVS and CDR2 is FNYEAQ. CDR3 amino acids: CASSSRDRSLGNEQFF. The CDR3 region has the DNA TGTGCCAGCAGCTCGCGGGACCGTTCCCTGGGAAATGAGCAGTTCTTC.

This clonotype was recorded once. V is TRBV7-2 and J is TRBJ2-7; TRBD1 or TRBD2 may be the D gene (6 bases each). Germline CDR1 reads SGHTA; CDR2 reads FQGNSA. With 4 bases removed from V and 4 bases from J, the gap between germline ends came to 20 bases. CDR3 length equals 16 residues. The chain's CDR3 is CASSSWGALGGYEQYF. The CDR3 DNA reads as TGTGCCAGCAGCTCGTGGGGGGCTCTGGGTGGGTACGAGCAGTACTTC.

The CDR3 here is CASSFSRGGEQFF. DNA for the CDR3: TGTGCCAGCAGCTTTAGCAGGGGTGGTGAGCAGTTCTTC. The chain uses TRBV11-1 and TRBJ2-1, with D maybe TRBD1 (6 bases). CDR1 and CDR2 from the germline V gene are SGHAT and FQDESV (reference sequence). V shed 3 bases and J shed 9 bases, with 12 bases lying between them. This CDR3 region has 13 residues.

The chain has TRBV6-1 and TRBJ2-4; 7 positions match TRBD2. CDR3 size: 14 residues. The germline V gene has CDR1 MNHNS and CDR2 SASEGT. J was trimmed by 3 bases and V by 6 bases; bases with no gene match: 5. CDR3 region: CASRPLADKNIQYF. The DNA for the CDR3 is TGTGCCAGCAGGCCCCTAGCGGACAAAAACATTCAGTACTTC.

This clonotype has a handful of counts. This chain joins TRBV12-3 or TRBV12-4 and TRBJ2-1; 9 bases are a match to TRBD2. The CDR3 is 15 residues long. Trimming took 6 bases from V and 0 from J; bases not matched to a gene: 3. For the CDR3, the DNA is TGTGCCAGCAGCCGGACTAGCGACTCCTACAATGAGCAGTTCTTC. Translating it yields CASSRTSDSYNEQFF.

This rearrangement joins TRBV7-6 to TRBJ2-7, with D perhaps TRBD1 or TRBD2 (5 bases each). CDR3 length: 13 amino acids. Trimming took off 1 base at V and 6 bases at J, with 10 bases between the two ends. Germline CDR1 reads SGHVS; CDR2 reads FNYEAQ. DNA of the CDR3: TGTGCCAGCAGCTTAGTTGGGACGGCCGAGCAGTACTTC. Translation: CASSLVGTAEQYF.

This clonotype was counted between two and nine times. The chain combines TRBV5-1 with TRBJ2-5, with TRBD1 identical over 10 bases. Germline V CDR1 and CDR2: SGHRS, YFSETQ. The CDR3 sequence is 17 residues long. Germline trimming cut 0 bases from V and 2 bases from J; bases unmatched to any gene: 7. CDR3 DNA: TGCGCCAGCAGCTTGGGACAGGGGGCAACTAAACAAGAGACCCAGTACTTC. Translated: CASSLGQGATKQETQYF.

The sample holds many counts of this clonotype. This chain uses TRBV6-2 or TRBV6-3 with TRBJ2-1; 9 bases fit TRBD1. V lost 6 bases and J lost 2; bases outside the gene matches: 8. Per the germline V gene, CDR1 is MNHEY and CDR2 is SVGEGT. The CDR3 has 16 amino acids. The DNA of the CDR3 is TGTGCCAGCAGGCGGGACAGGGTCGAAGCCTACAATGAGCAGTTCTTC. Its protein product is CASRRDRVEAYNEQFF.

The V and J genes are TRBV9 and TRBJ2-7; D may be TRBD2 (6 bases). V was trimmed by 3 bases and J by 5 bases, leaving 21 bases between them. The CDR3 length is 16 residues. Germline V gives CDR1 SGDLS, CDR2 YYNGEE. DNA for the CDR3: TGTGCCAGCAGCGCCGGGATCGGGGGTGGGGTGAACGAGCAGTACTTC. The encoded protein is CASSAGIGGGVNEQYF.

This clonotype was detected a few times. The chain joins TRBV5-1 to TRBJ2-2, with 8 bases identical to TRBD1. Germline values: CDR1 SGHRS, CDR2 YFSETQ. V gave up 3 bases and J gave up 9 bases; unmatched junction bases: 10. This CDR3 contains 15 residues. The CDR3 nucleotides are TGCGCCAGCAGCTCAGGACAGGGCCCTCACCGGGAGCTGTTTTTT. Amino acid sequence: CASSSGQGPHRELFF. The variable domain in full, with the rest retrieved from reference TRBV5-1 and TRBJ2-2, is KAGVTQTPRYLIKTRGQQVTLSCSPISGHRSVSWYQQTPGQGLQFLFEYFSETQRNKGNFPGRFSGRQFSNSRSEMNVSTLELGDSALYLCASSSGQGPHRELFFGEGSRLTVL.

The table lists this clonotype with a few counts. CDR3 DNA sequence: TGTGCCACCAGTGATTCTCCACCCGGGACCCAAGAGACCCAGTACTTC. It yields the protein CATSDSPPGTQETQYF. This chain joins TRBV24-1 and TRBJ2-5, with D possibly called TRBD1 or TRBD2 (5 bases each). The germline gives CDR1 KGHDR, CDR2 SFDVKD. V was pared by 2 bases and J by 1 base, with 13 bases between. There are 16 residues in the CDR3.

The chain combines TRBV7-2 with TRBJ2-1; 7 bases are a match to TRBD2. This CDR3 spans 16 amino acids. The ends lost 5 bases at V and 0 bases at J; junction bases unmatched: 7. Germline CDR1 SGHTA, CDR2 FQGNSA. DNA for the CDR3: TGTGCCAGCAGCCCAGTGGGAGGGAGCTCCTACAATGAGCAGTTCTTC. This translates into CASSPVGGSSYNEQFF.

The CDR3 here is CASSSTSDTQYF. CDR3 coding DNA: TGTGCCAGCAGTTCCACCTCAGATACGCAGTATTTT. This sequence joins TRBV25-1 and TRBJ2-3; D gene unclear. V dropped 5 bases and J dropped 4 bases, with 7 bases sitting between them. Looked up from germline, CDR1 is MGHDK and CDR2 is SYGVNS. This CDR3 has 12 residues.

The table lists this clonotype with a few counts. The gene calls are TRBV11-2 and TRBJ2-4; D remains unclear. V was pared by 4 bases and J by 0 bases, with 13 bases between. Germline V gene data show CDR1 as SGHAT and CDR2 as FQNNGV. The CDR3 is made up of 16 amino acids. CDR3: CASSSTNQEAKNIQYF. The DNA for the CDR3 is TGTGCCAGCAGCTCCACCAACCAGGAAGCCAAAAACATTCAGTACTTC. Full variable domain (missing parts from reference TRBV11-2 and TRBJ2-4): EAGVAQSPRYKIIEKRQSVAFWCNPISGHATLYWYQQILGQGPKLLIQFQNNGVVDDSQLPKDRFSAERLKGVDSTLKIQPAKLEDSAVYLCASSSTNQEAKNIQYFGAGTRLSVL.

This clonotype was seen only a few times. The chain recombines TRBV5-1 with TRBJ2-2; tentatively, D is TRBD2 (7 bases). V lost 4 bases to trimming and J lost 3 bases, with 22 bases between them. Germline V gene sequence: CDR1 SGHRS, CDR2 YFSETQ. The CDR3 has 18 amino acids. The CDR3 DNA follows: TGCGCCAGCAGCCAAGGGCTCCCTTGGGGGGGCGACACCGGGGAGCTGTTTTTT. Protein sequence: CASSQGLPWGGDTGELFF.